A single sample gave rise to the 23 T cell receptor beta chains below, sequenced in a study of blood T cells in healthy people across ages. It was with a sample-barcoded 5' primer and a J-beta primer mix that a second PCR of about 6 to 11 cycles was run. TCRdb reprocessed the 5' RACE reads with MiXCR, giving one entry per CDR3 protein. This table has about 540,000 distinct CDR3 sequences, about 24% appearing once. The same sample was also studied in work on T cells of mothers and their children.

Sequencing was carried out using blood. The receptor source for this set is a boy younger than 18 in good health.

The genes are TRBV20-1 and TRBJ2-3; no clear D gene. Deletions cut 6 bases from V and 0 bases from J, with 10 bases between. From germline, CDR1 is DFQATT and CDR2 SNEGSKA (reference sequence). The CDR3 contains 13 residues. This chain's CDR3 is CSAKTQSTDTQYF. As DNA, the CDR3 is TGCAGTGCAAAGACCCAAAGCACAGATACGCAGTATTTT.

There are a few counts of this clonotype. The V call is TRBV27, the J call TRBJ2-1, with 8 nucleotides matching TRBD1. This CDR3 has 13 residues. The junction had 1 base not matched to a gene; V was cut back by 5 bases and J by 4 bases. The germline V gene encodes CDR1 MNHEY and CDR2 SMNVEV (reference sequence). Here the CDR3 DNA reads TGTGCCAGCAGTCACAGGGGGTACAATGAGCAGTTCTTC. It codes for CASSHRGYNEQFF.

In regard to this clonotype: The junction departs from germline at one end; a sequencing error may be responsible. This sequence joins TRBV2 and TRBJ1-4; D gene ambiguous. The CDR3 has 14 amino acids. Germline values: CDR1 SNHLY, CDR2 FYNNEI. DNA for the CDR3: TGTGCCAGCAATCAGGCAGGCTATAATGGAAAACTGTTTTTT. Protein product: CASNQAGYNGKLFF.

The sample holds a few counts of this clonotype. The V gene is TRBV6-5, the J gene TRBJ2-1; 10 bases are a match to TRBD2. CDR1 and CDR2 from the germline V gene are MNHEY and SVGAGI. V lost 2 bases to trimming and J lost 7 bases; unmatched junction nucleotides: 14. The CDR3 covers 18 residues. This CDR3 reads CASSYPTTPSGSRNEQFF. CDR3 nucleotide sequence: TGTGCCAGCAGTTACCCCACTACCCCTAGCGGGAGTCGGAATGAGCAGTTCTTC.

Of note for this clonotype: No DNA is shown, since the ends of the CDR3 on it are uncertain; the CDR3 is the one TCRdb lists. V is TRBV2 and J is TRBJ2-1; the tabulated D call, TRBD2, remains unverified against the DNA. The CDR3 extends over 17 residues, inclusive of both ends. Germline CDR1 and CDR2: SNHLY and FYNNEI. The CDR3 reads CASSTSDRDSRGDEQFF.

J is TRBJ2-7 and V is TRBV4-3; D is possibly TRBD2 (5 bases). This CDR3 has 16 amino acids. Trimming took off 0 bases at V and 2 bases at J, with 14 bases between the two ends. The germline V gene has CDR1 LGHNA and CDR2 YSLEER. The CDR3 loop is CASSQDDGRVPYEQYF. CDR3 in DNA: TGCGCCAGCAGCCAAGATGATGGGCGGGTACCCTACGAGCAGTACTTC.

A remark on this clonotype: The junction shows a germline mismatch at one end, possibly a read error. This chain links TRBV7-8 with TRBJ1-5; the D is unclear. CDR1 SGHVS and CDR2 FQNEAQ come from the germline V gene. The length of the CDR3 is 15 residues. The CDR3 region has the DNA TGCGCCAGCAGCTTAGGAGGAACATTTCGTCAGCCCCAGCATTTT. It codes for CASSLGGTFRQPQHF.

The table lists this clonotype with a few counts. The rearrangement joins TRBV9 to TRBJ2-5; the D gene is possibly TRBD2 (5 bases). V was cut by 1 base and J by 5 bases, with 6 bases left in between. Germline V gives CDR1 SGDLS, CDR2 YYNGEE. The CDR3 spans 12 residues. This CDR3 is CASSVSGETQYF. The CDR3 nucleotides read TGTGCCAGCAGCGTATCGGGGGAGACCCAGTACTTC. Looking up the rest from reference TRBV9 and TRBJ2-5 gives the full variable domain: DSGVTQTPKHLITATGQRVTLRCSPRSGDLSVYWYQQSLDQGLQFLIQYYNGEERAKGNILERFSAQQFPDLHSELNLSSLELGDSALYFCASSVSGETQYFGPGTRLLVL.

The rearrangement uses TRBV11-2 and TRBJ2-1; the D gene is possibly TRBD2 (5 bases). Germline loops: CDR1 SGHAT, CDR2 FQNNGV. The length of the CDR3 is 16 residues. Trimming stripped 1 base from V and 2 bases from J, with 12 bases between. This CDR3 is CASSLGLARTYNEQFF. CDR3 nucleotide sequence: TGTGCCAGCAGCTTAGGGTTAGCGCGAACCTACAATGAGCAGTTCTTC.

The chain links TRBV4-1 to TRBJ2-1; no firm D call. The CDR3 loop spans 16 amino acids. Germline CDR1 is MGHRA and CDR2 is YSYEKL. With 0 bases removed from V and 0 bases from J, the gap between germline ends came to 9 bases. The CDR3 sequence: CASSQDISDSYNEQFF. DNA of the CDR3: TGCGCCAGCAGCCAAGATATCTCTGACTCCTACAATGAGCAGTTCTTC.

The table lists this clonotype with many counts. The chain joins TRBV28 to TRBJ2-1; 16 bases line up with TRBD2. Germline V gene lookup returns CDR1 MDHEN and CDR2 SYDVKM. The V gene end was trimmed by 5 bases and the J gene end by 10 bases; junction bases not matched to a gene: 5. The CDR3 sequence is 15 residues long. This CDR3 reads CASSPGTSGRAEQFF. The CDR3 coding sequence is TGTGCCAGCAGTCCGGGGACTAGCGGGAGGGCGGAGCAGTTCTTC.

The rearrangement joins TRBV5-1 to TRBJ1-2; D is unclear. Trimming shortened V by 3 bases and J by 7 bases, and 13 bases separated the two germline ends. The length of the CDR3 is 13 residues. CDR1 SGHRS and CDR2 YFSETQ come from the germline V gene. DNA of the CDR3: TGCGCCAGCAGCTCCCTGGATGCCCCTGGCTACACCTTC. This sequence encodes CASSSLDAPGYTF.

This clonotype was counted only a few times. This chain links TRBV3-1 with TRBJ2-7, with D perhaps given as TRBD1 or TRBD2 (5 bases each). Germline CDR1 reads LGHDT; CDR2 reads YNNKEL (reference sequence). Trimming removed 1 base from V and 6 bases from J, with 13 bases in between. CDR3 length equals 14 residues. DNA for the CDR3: TGTGCCAGCAGCCAAGTTGAGGGGCGCAGCGAGCAGTACTTC. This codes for CASSQVEGRSEQYF.

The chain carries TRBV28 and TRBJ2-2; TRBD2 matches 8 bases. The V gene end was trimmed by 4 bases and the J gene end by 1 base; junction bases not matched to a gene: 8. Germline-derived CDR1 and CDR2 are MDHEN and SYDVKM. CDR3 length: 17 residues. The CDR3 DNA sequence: TGTGCCAGCAGTTCTTCCGGACTAGCACGGAACACCGGGGAGCTGTTTTTT. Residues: CASSSSGLARNTGELFF.

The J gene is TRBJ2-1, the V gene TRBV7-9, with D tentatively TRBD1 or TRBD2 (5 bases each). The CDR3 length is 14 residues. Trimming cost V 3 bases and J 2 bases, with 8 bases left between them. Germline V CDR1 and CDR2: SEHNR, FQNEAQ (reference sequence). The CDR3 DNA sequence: TGTGCCAGCAGCTTCGGGACCGCCTACAATGAGCAGTTCTTC. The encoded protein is CASSFGTAYNEQFF.

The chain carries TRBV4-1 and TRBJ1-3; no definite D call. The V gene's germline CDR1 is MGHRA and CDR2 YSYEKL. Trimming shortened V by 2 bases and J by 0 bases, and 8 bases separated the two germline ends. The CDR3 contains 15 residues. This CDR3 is CASSQSILSGNTIYF. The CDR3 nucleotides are TGCGCCAGCAGCCAATCGATACTCTCTGGAAACACCATATATTTT.

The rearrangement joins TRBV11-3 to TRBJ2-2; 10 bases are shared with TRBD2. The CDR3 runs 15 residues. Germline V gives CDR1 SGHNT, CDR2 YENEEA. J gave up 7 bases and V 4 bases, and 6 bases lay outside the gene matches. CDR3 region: CASSSGLAGVGELFF. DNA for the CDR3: TGTGCCAGCAGCTCGGGGCTAGCGGGAGTCGGGGAGCTGTTTTTT.

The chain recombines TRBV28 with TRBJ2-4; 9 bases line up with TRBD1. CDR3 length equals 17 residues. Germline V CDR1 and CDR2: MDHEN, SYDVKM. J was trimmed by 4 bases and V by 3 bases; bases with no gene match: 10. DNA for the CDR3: TGTGCCAGCAGTTTTCTGGGACAGGGAGTGCGGAAAAACATTCAGTACTTC. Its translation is CASSFLGQGVRKNIQYF.

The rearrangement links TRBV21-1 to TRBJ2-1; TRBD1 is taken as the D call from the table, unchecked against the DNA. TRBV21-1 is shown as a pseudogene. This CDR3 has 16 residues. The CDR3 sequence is CASTNTPERVYNEQFF. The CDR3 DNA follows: TGTGCCAGCACCAATACCCCGGAGCGCGTTTACAATGAGCAGTTCTTC.

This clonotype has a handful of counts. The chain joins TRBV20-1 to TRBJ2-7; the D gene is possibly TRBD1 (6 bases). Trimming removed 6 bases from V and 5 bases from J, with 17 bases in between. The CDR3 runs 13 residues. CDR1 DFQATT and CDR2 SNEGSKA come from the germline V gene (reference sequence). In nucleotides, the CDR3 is TGCAGTGCCCGGCAGGGGCAGCTCGACGAGCAGTACTTC. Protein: CSARQGQLDEQYF.

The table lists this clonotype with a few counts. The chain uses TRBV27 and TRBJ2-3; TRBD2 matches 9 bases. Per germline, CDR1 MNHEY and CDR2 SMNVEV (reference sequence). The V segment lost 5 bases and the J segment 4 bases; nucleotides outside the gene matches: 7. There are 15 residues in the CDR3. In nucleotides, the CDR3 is TGTGCCAGCAGTGCCATAGCGGGGGTTTCAGATACGCAGTATTTT. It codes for CASSAIAGVSDTQYF.

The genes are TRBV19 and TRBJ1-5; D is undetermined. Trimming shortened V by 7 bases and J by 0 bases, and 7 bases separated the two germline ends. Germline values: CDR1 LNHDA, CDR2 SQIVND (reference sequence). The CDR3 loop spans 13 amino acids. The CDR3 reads CASKKNSNQPQHF. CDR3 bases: TGTGCCAGTAAAAAGAATAGCAATCAGCCCCAGCATTTT.

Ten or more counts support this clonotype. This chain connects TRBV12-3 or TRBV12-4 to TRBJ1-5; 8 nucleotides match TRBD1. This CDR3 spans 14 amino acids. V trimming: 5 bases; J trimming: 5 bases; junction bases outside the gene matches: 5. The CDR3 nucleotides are TGTGCCAGCAGTCAGGACAGGGTCGATCAGCCCCAGCATTTT. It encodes CASSQDRVDQPQHF.